Shown below are 9 T cell receptor beta chains from a single sample sequenced in a study of Graves' ophthalmopathy and Graves' hyperthyroidism. Amplified TCR beta CDR3 regions were obtained using RNA transcripts as template. A first-round RT-PCR used HTBI primers, followed by a second-round multiplex PCR. One entry per CDR3 protein results from TCRdb running MiXCR on the multiplex PCR reads. Among around 51,000 distinct CDR3 sequences listed, roughly 52% were seen once. Material for sequencing was peripheral blood. The receptors come from an adult man with Graves' ophthalmopathy.

The chain has TRBV7-2 and TRBJ1-2; no reliable D call. CDR3 length equals 14 residues. Germline assignment: CDR1 SGHTA and CDR2 FQGNSA. The V end lost 3 bases, the J end lost 4 bases, and 12 bases lay between the germline ends. The CDR3 coding sequence is TGTGCCAGCAGCTTTGGGAGGGAGGGCTATGGCTACACCTTC. Protein sequence: CASSFGREGYGYTF.

This chain connects TRBV19 to TRBJ1-4, with unresolved D. This CDR3 is built from 13 residues. Germline CDR1 is LNHDA and CDR2 is SQIVND (reference sequence). V lost 5 bases to trimming and J lost 8 bases, with 12 bases between them. CDR3 sequence (DNA): TGTGCCAGTAGTGGCAGGACCGAGGAAAAACTGTTTTTT. Translated: CASSGRTEEKLFF.

The chain links TRBV24-1 to TRBJ1-2, with a weak D call TRBD1 (6 bases). Germline values: CDR1 KGHDR, CDR2 SFDVKD. The CDR3 extends over 13 amino acids. Trimming took off 5 bases at V and 4 bases at J, with 10 bases between the two ends. CDR3 sequence reads: CATSAGAGYGYTF. The CDR3 DNA sequence: TGTGCCACCAGTGCGGGGGCTGGCTATGGCTACACCTTC.

Of note for this clonotype: Since the CDR3 does not end with the conserved phenylalanine or tryptophan, this likely comes from a read error. V usage is TRBV7-9 and J usage is TRBJ2-2; D is undetermined. Germline CDR1 reads SEHNR; CDR2 reads FQNEAQ (reference sequence). The V and J ends lost 5 bases and 4 bases respectively, with 11 bases between them. This CDR3 has 14 residues. The CDR3 sequence: CASSTDPRTGELFL. The CDR3 bases are TGTGCCAGCAGCACGGATCCTCGCACCGGGGAGCTGTTTCTT.

This clonotype has only a few counts. At one end, the junction sequence differs from germline, possibly due to a read error. The CDR3 region has the DNA TGTGCTAGCAGCTCCAAGGGTGCGGGCATTAATGAGCAGTTCTTC. As protein: CASSSKGAGINEQFF. The chain carries TRBV7-7 and TRBJ2-1; a weak D match, TRBD2 (5 bases). CDR3 size: 15 residues. The germline CDR1 and CDR2 sequences are SSHAT and FNYEAQ (reference sequence).

The V gene is TRBV20-1, the J gene TRBJ1-1; 10 bases line up with TRBD1. The CDR3 length is 17 residues. The germline V gene encodes CDR1 DFQATT and CDR2 SNEGSKA (reference sequence). Trimming removed 5 bases from V and 0 bases from J; junction bases left unmatched: 12. This chain's CDR3 is CSALSTGTGVLNTEAFF. CDR3 nucleotides: TGCAGTGCTTTAAGTACCGGGACAGGGGTCCTGAACACTGAAGCTTTCTTT.

This clonotype has a count of ten or more. J is TRBJ2-1 and V is TRBV6-5; possible D gene TRBD2, 5 bases. The CDR3 length is 15 residues. Trimming left V 7 bases short and J 5 bases short, with 18 bases between. CDR1 is MNHEY and CDR2 is SVGAGI in the germline V gene. CDR3 nucleotides: TGTGCCAGCACCTCTCGGCCCGGGGTCGACAATGAGCAGTTCTTC. As protein: CASTSRPGVDNEQFF.

The chain has TRBV6-4 and TRBJ2-1, with TRBD2 identical over 12 bases. Trimming took 4 bases from V and 4 from J; bases not matched to a gene: 2. The CDR3 is 15 amino acids. Germline loops: CDR1 MRHNA, CDR2 SNTAGT. The CDR3: CASSAGTSGYNEQFF. The CDR3 DNA reads TGTGCCAGCAGTGCCGGGACTAGCGGGTACAATGAGCAGTTCTTC.

The chain has TRBV5-4 and TRBJ2-1, with 7 bases that match TRBD1. V lost 6 bases, J lost 7 bases, and 13 bases stayed unmatched. The length of the CDR3 is 15 residues. Germline V gene data show CDR1 as SGHNT and CDR2 as YYREEE (reference sequence). The CDR3 here is CASTLGTASTNEQFF. The DNA for the CDR3 is TGTGCCAGCACCTTAGGGACAGCTTCCACTAATGAGCAGTTCTTC.